Presented here are 21 T cell receptor beta chains from one specimen sequenced in a study of cytomegalovirus exposure and HLA in healthy donors (dated by TCRdb to 2016 to 2017). Library generation was performed with the immunoSEQ multiplex PCR assay. A mixture of 60 forward primers for TCR Vbeta segments and 13 reverse primers for TCR Jbeta segments was used in the multiplex PCR. TCRdb provides this immuneACCESS table in a form limited to in-frame rearrangements. Some clones are lacking; in checked studies, under half of them reflect an unresolved V gene, and why the rest are absent is not known. Within this sample are around 160,000 clones, with roughly 65% of them counted one time only. The ten largest make up around 4.5% of the sample. Sequencing was carried out using PBMCs. These receptors were collected from a woman younger than 30 in good health and CMV-seropositive.

The rearrangement joins TRBV6-1 to TRBJ1-1; D not resolved. Trimming removed 2 bases at V and 1 base at J, with 5 bases between. Germline V gene data show CDR1 as MNHNS and CDR2 as SASEGT. The CDR3 covers 13 residues. The CDR3 here is CASSEKANTEAFF. The CDR3 bases are TGTGCCAGCAGTGAAAAAGCGAACACTGAAGCTTTCTTT.

The J gene is TRBJ2-3, the V gene TRBV2, with 10 bases aligning to TRBD1. The length of the CDR3 is 15 residues. Trimming removed 6 bases from V and 3 bases from J; junction bases left unmatched: 6. Germline lookup yields CDR1 SNHLY and CDR2 FYNNEI. The CDR3 region is CASSLWDRGTDTQYF. For the CDR3, the DNA is TGTGCCAGCAGCCTATGGGACAGGGGTACAGATACGCAGTATTTT.

The chain couples TRBV9 to TRBJ1-2; perhaps TRBD1 as D (6 bases). CDR3 length equals 12 residues. CDR1 and CDR2 (germline): SGDLS, YYNGEE. Trimming stripped 7 bases from V and 0 bases from J, with 7 bases between. In DNA form, the CDR3 reads TGTGCCAGCTGGACAGCTAACTATGGCTACACCTTC. It yields the protein CASWTANYGYTF.

The gene calls are TRBV6-1 and TRBJ2-3, with D perhaps matching TRBD2 (5 bases). Per the germline V gene, CDR1 is MNHNS and CDR2 is SASEGT. Between the trimmed V and J ends, which lost 7 bases and 1 base, there was a span of 15 bases. The CDR3 sequence is 15 residues long. Here the CDR3 reads CASTPRVGGTDTQYF. In DNA form, the CDR3 reads TGTGCCAGCACCCCCCGGGTCGGGGGCACAGATACGCAGTATTTT.

This clone was detected a few times. The J gene is TRBJ1-1, the V gene TRBV6-5; D not resolved. The germline gives CDR1 MNHEY, CDR2 SVGAGI. The CDR3 sequence is 14 residues long. V was clipped by 7 bases and J by 1 base, with 13 bases between them. The CDR3 nucleotides read TGTGCCAGCATTCTCGGGGTTGGGAACACTGAAGCTTTCTTT. The encoded protein is CASILGVGNTEAFF.

This clone has only a few counts. The chain uses TRBV5-1 and TRBJ2-2; perhaps TRBD2 as D (7 bases). The length of the CDR3 is 14 residues. V was shortened by 0 bases and J by 6 bases, with 9 bases between the two germline ends. Germline V CDR1 and CDR2: SGHRS, YFSETQ. The DNA of the CDR3 is TGCGCCAGCAGCTTGGCCGGGGGGCCCGGGGAGCTGTTTTTT. Translating gives CASSLAGGPGELFF.

The chain links TRBV30 to TRBJ2-5; TRBD1 agrees at 7 bases. Matching the DNA end better, TRBJ2-7 makes the J call doubtful. This CDR3 is built from 13 residues. Germline loops: CDR1 GTSNPN, CDR2 SVGIG (reference sequence). The CDR3 bases are TGTGCCTGGGGGACAGTCGGCACCTACGAGCAGTACTTC. Protein sequence: CAWGTVGTYEQYF.

The chain is built from TRBV30 and TRBJ2-1; TRBD2 agrees at 7 bases. Germline loops: CDR1 GTSNPN, CDR2 SVGIG (reference sequence). The length of the CDR3 is 12 residues. The V and J ends lost 5 bases and 6 bases, in that order; junction bases with no gene match: 4. For the CDR3, the DNA is TGTGCCTGGTGGGGGGGACGCAATGAGCAGTTCTTC. It is translated as CAWWGGRNEQFF.

The chain joins TRBV6-5 to TRBJ2-7, with D possibly TRBD1 on 5 matching bases. Looked up from germline, CDR1 is MNHEY and CDR2 is SVGAGI. V was clipped by 7 bases and J by 2 bases, with 18 bases between them. The CDR3 extends over 15 amino acids. The CDR3 nucleotides are TGTGCCAGCACCACCAGGACACTGGGAACCTACGAGCAGTACTTC. Encoded protein: CASTTRTLGTYEQYF.

CDR3 bases: TGTGCCAGCAGCACTGACAGGTTAGGAAGCAATCAGCCCCAGCATTTT. Translating it yields CASSTDRLGSNQPQHF. The chain couples TRBV7-9 to TRBJ1-5, with D possibly being TRBD1 (6 bases). The CDR3 has 16 residues. In germline, CDR1 is SEHNR, CDR2 FQNEAQ (reference sequence). V shed 5 bases and J shed 1 base, with 15 bases lying between them.

The chain links TRBV27 to TRBJ2-5; D uncertain. CDR3 length: 13 residues. The V end was cut by 4 bases, the J end by 11 bases, with 17 bases between. Germline V lookup: CDR1 MNHEY, CDR2 SMNVEV (reference sequence). The CDR3 DNA follows: TGTGCCAGCAGTTACTCGGTCTCAGAGGTGCAGTACTTC. This sequence encodes CASSYSVSEVQYF.

CDR3 loop: CASSYWGGGGEQYF. CDR3 bases: TGTGCCAGCAGTTACTGGGGGGGAGGTGGAGAGCAGTACTTC. The rearrangement links TRBV6-6 to TRBJ2-7, with 7 bases matching TRBD2. The germline V gene encodes CDR1 MNHNY and CDR2 SVGAGI (reference sequence). Trimming took 1 base from V and 7 from J; bases not matched to a gene: 7. The CDR3 has 14 residues.

The chain couples TRBV6-5 to TRBJ2-3; D is uncertain. V was pared by 0 bases and J by 2 bases, with 12 bases between. CDR3 size: 16 residues. The V gene's germline CDR1 is MNHEY and CDR2 SVGAGI. The CDR3, as DNA: TGTGCCAGCAGTTACTCCGGGTCGCTTGCCACAGATACGCAGTATTTT. It encodes CASSYSGSLATDTQYF.

The chain joins TRBV7-2 to TRBJ2-7, with D unclear. The CDR3 is 14 amino acids. Germline V CDR1 and CDR2: SGHTA, FQGNSA. Deletions cut 2 bases from V and 0 bases from J, with 8 bases between. CDR3 amino acids: CASSLWLVSYEQYF. The CDR3 DNA sequence: TGTGCCAGCAGCTTATGGCTGGTCTCCTACGAGCAGTACTTC.

The chain has TRBV10-3 and TRBJ1-1, with 11 bases that match TRBD1. The CDR3 has 17 amino acids. J lost 0 bases, V lost 6 bases, and 9 bases had no gene match. Germline V gene data show CDR1 as ENHRY and CDR2 as SYGVKD. In DNA form, the CDR3 reads TGTGCCATCAGGAGGACAGGGGGCCCTAATATGAACACTGAAGCTTTCTTT. The encoded protein is CAIRRTGGPNMNTEAFF.

The chain carries TRBV7-6 and TRBJ1-5, with 7 bases lining up with TRBD1. The V gene's germline CDR1 is SGHVS and CDR2 FNYEAQ. With 1 base clipped from V and 3 bases from J, the junction kept 15 bases outside the gene matches. CDR3 length equals 19 residues. CDR3 loop: CASSLGASGTGDTNQPQHF. CDR3 DNA: TGTGCCAGCAGCTTAGGGGCGAGTGGTACAGGGGATACCAATCAGCCCCAGCATTTT. Complete variable domain (other parts from reference TRBV7-6 and TRBJ1-5): GAGVSQSPRYKVTKRGQDVALRCDPISGHVSLYWYRQALGQGPEFLTYFNYEAQQDKSGLPNDRFSAERPEGSISTLTIQRTEQRDSAMYRCASSLGASGTGDTNQPQHFGDGTRLSIL.

The chain carries TRBV7-8 and TRBJ1-2; D is possibly TRBD1 (6 bases). The CDR3 contains 15 residues. In germline, CDR1 is SGHVS, CDR2 FQNEAQ. Trimming took 1 base from V and 6 from J, leaving 15 bases between them. This CDR3 reads CASSLGTAPRDGYTF. The CDR3 nucleotides are TGTGCCAGCAGCTTAGGGACAGCCCCTAGGGATGGCTACACCTTC.

The chain links TRBV5-1 to TRBJ1-2, with 7 bases lining up with TRBD1. With 3 bases clipped from V and 0 bases from J, the junction kept 5 bases outside the gene matches. The CDR3 loop spans 15 amino acids. CDR1 and CDR2 (germline): SGHRS, YFSETQ. The CDR3 is CASSSSQGSNYGYTF. The CDR3 DNA follows: TGCGCCAGCAGCTCCTCACAGGGGTCTAACTATGGCTACACCTTC.

The sample holds one count of this clone. The chain uses TRBV2 and TRBJ1-3; no definite D call. The length of the CDR3 is 14 residues. Trimming took 7 bases from V and 2 from J, leaving 12 bases between them. CDR1 is SNHLY and CDR2 is FYNNEI in the germline V gene. CDR3 residues: CASKMVGTGNTIYF. CDR3 DNA: TGTGCCAGCAAAATGGTCGGGACTGGAAACACCATATATTTT.

This chain connects TRBV27 to TRBJ1-4; weak D call: TRBD1 (5 bases). There are 14 residues in the CDR3. Germline assignment: CDR1 MNHEY and CDR2 SMNVEV (reference sequence). V was clipped by 2 bases and J by 8 bases, with 12 bases between them. Written as DNA, the CDR3 is TGTGCCAGCAGTTTACAGGGTTCATCGGAAAAACTGTTTTTT. It encodes CASSLQGSSEKLFF.

This rearrangement joins TRBV4-1 to TRBJ2-3; 9 nucleotides match TRBD1. V lost 8 bases to trimming and J lost 0 bases; unmatched junction nucleotides: 9. Germline V gene data show CDR1 as MGHRA and CDR2 as YSYEKL. CDR3 length: 16 residues. The CDR3 protein is CASANRGLISTDTQYF. CDR3 nucleotides: TGCGCCAGCGCCAACAGGGGGCTGATCAGCACAGATACGCAGTATTTT.